What follows are 30 T cell receptor beta chains derived from one specimen sequenced in a study of human T cells and chemical hapten exposure. TCRdb fed the 5' RACE reads into MiXCR, producing one record per CDR3 protein. The table includes tens of thousands of distinct CDR3 sequences, less than 9.5% detected once. Extraction yielded total RNA from whole blood (unfractionated). The receptors here all came from a male donor in good health.

This clonotype was found a few times. This sequence joins TRBV7-7 and TRBJ2-3; D is uncertain. The V gene lost 5 bases and the J gene lost 2 bases, with 23 bases spanning the gap. Germline CDR1 is SSHAT and CDR2 is FNYEAQ (reference sequence). The CDR3 loop spans 18 amino acids. The CDR3 DNA reads TGTGCCAGCAGCGCCGCGGAGCAGCCTTCACCTATCACAGATACGCAGTATTTT. Its protein product is CASSAAEQPSPITDTQYF. Looking up the rest from reference TRBV7-7 and TRBJ2-3 gives the full variable domain: GAGVSQSPRYKVTKRGQDVTLRCDPISSHATLYWYQQALGQGPEFLTYFNYEAQPDKSGLPSDRFSAERPEGSISTLTIQRTEQRDSAMYRCASSAAEQPSPITDTQYFGPGTRLTVL.

The sample holds many counts of this clonotype. The chain couples TRBV11-2 to TRBJ2-7; no firm D call. Germline V gene data show CDR1 as SGHAT and CDR2 as FQNNGV. Trimming shortened V by 3 bases and J by 3 bases, and 6 bases separated the two germline ends. The CDR3 has 12 amino acids. In DNA, the CDR3 is TGTGCCAGCAGCTTGCCTCACTACGAGCAGTACTTC. Amino acids: CASSLPHYEQYF.

This clonotype has a count of ten or more. This chain joins TRBV6-2 or TRBV6-3 and TRBJ2-3, with 11 bases matching TRBD1. CDR3 size: 15 residues. Germline values: CDR1 MNHEY, CDR2 SVGEGT. Trimming at V came to 5 bases and at J to 4 bases, leaving 5 bases not matched to a gene. The CDR3 loop reads CASSPGQGEADTQYF. CDR3 sequence (DNA): TGTGCCAGCAGTCCGGGACAGGGGGAGGCAGATACGCAGTATTTT.

The genes are TRBV15 and TRBJ1-5; D gene uncertain. This CDR3 has 13 amino acids. Germline V gives CDR1 LNHNV, CDR2 YYDKDF (reference sequence). Trimming shortened V by 3 bases and J by 6 bases, and 9 bases separated the two germline ends. CDR3 DNA sequence: TGTGCCACCAGCAGTAGAGGCGGTCAGCCCCAGCATTTT. This translates into CATSSRGGQPQHF. The full variable domain, in which reference TRBV15 and TRBJ1-5 provide the parts outside the CDR3, is DAMVIQNPRYQVTQFGKPVTLSCSQTLNHNVMYWYQQKSSQAPKLLFHYYDKDFNNEADTPDNFQSRRPNTSFCFLDIRSPGLGDTAMYLCATSSRGGQPQHFGDGTRLSIL.

This clonotype was found many times. The rearrangement links TRBV7-8 to TRBJ1-1; D perhaps matches TRBD1 (6 bases). The ends were cut back, 6 bases at V and 1 base at J, with 15 bases in the middle. The CDR3 sequence is 15 residues long. CDR1 SGHVS and CDR2 FQNEAQ come from the germline V gene. CDR3 in amino acids: CASSFNREENTEAFF. The DNA of the CDR3 is TGTGCCAGCAGTTTCAACAGGGAGGAGAACACTGAAGCTTTCTTT.

This clonotype was counted only a few times. The chain employs TRBV5-1 and TRBJ1-1; D unclear. This CDR3 has 15 amino acids. Trimming removed 2 bases from V and 1 base from J, with 12 bases in between. Germline CDR1 SGHRS, CDR2 YFSETQ. Written as DNA, the CDR3 is TGCGCCAGCAGCTTACGATCCGACACGAACACTGAAGCTTTCTTT. Protein sequence: CASSLRSDTNTEAFF.

This clonotype showed up many times. The rearrangement joins TRBV5-1 to TRBJ1-2; 7 bases line up with TRBD1. V lost 1 base, J lost 4 bases, and 7 bases stayed unmatched. CDR1 is SGHRS and CDR2 is YFSETQ in the germline V gene. The CDR3 consists of 15 residues. CDR3 bases: TGCGCCAGCAGCTTGCAGACAGGGAAAAGCTATGGCTACACCTTC. It codes for CASSLQTGKSYGYTF.

This clonotype has ten or more counts. The V and J genes are TRBV20-1 and TRBJ2-7; D might be TRBD1 (6 bases). The germline V and J ends were trimmed by 6 bases and 1 base, with 13 bases remaining between them. The CDR3 has 13 amino acids. The germline V gene has CDR1 DFQATT and CDR2 SNEGSKA (reference sequence). DNA for the CDR3: TGCAGTGCGGGCGGACAGCTGTCCTACGAGCAGTACTTC. Protein: CSAGGQLSYEQYF.

This clonotype has a count of ten or more. J is TRBJ2-6 and V is TRBV5-4; 7 positions agree with TRBD1. The CDR3 is 16 residues long. Germline trimming cut 0 bases from V and 2 bases from J; bases unmatched to any gene: 2. The V gene's germline CDR1 is SGHNT and CDR2 YYREEE (reference sequence). Written as DNA, the CDR3 is TGTGCCAGCAGCTTGGGTGACAGGGCTGGGGCCAACGTCCTGACTTTC. This gives the protein CASSLGDRAGANVLTF.

The rearrangement links TRBV12-3 or TRBV12-4 to TRBJ1-6; D not certain. This CDR3 spans 12 amino acids. V lost 5 bases to trimming and J lost 10 bases, with 9 bases between them. The CDR3 coding sequence is TGTGCCAGCAGTCCCCCGAGGTCACCCCTCCACTTT. Its translation: CASSPPRSPLHF.

This clonotype has only a few counts. This chain connects TRBV18 to TRBJ1-4; no definite D call. The CDR3 contains 13 residues. CDR1 and CDR2 (germline): KGHSH, LQKENI. Trimming removed 3 bases from V and 3 bases from J, with 5 bases in between. DNA for the CDR3: TGTGCCAGCTCACCGCAGGCTAATGAAAAACTGTTTTTT. It specifies CASSPQANEKLFF.

The genes are TRBV5-4 and TRBJ1-1; D possibly corresponds to TRBD1 (5 bases). Germline V gives CDR1 SGHNT, CDR2 YYREEE (reference sequence). The CDR3 is 11 amino acids. The V and J ends lost 6 bases and 6 bases respectively, with 9 bases between them. CDR3 loop: CASTGGSEAFF. CDR3 DNA sequence: TGTGCCAGCACCGGGGGTTCTGAAGCTTTCTTT.

The chain uses TRBV5-5 and TRBJ1-5, with D possibly matching TRBD1 (5 bases). This CDR3 has 14 residues. V was clipped by 4 bases and J by 6 bases, with 14 bases between them. Germline CDR1 SGHKS, CDR2 YYEKEE (reference sequence). The CDR3 here is CASSPVAGPQPQHF. CDR3 sequence (DNA): TGTGCCAGCAGCCCCGTGGCAGGGCCTCAGCCCCAGCATTTT.

In this sample, this clonotype turned up many times. The genes are TRBV23-1 and TRBJ2-5, with a possible D match to TRBD2 (7 bases). TRBV23-1 is annotated as an ORF whose role is uncertain. The CDR3 is 15 amino acids. The V gene lost 6 bases and the J gene lost 0 bases, with 14 bases spanning the gap. CDR3 protein: CASRSRGGDQETQYF. The CDR3 DNA reads as TGCGCCAGCAGGTCTAGGGGGGGGGACCAAGAGACCCAGTACTTC.

This clonotype was observed a handful of times. This chain uses TRBV11-2 with TRBJ2-6, with TRBD1 matching over 7 bases. The CDR3 consists of 18 residues. Per the germline V gene, CDR1 is SGHAT and CDR2 is FQNNGV. J lost 0 bases, V lost 7 bases, and 12 bases had no gene match. CDR3 protein: CASTARTGSISGANVLTF. In nucleotides, the CDR3 is TGTGCCAGCACCGCAAGGACAGGATCGATCTCTGGGGCCAACGTCCTGACTTTC.

Note on this clonotype: Given a much more abundant clone one base away, this may be a read error. This chain connects TRBV30 to TRBJ2-7; TRBD1 agrees at 7 bases. The CDR3 is 13 residues long. J gave up 3 bases and V 4 bases, and 6 bases lay outside the gene matches. CDR1 GTSNPN and CDR2 SVGIG come from the germline V gene (reference sequence). This CDR3 reads CAWTQGQSYEQYF. CDR3 nucleotide sequence: TGTGCCTGGACGCAGGGACAGAGCTACGAGCAGTACTTC.

This clonotype came up a few times. The genes are TRBV11-2 and TRBJ2-7; 9 nucleotides line up with TRBD1. The CDR3 has 13 amino acids. V was pared by 5 bases and J by 4 bases, with 3 bases of the junction left unmatched. The V gene's germline CDR1 is SGHAT and CDR2 FQNNGV. Here the CDR3 DNA reads TGTGCCAGCAGCAAAGGACAGGGGTACGAGCAGTACTTC. This codes for CASSKGQGYEQYF.

This clonotype has ten or more counts. The rearrangement links TRBV15 to TRBJ2-7, with 9 bases that match TRBD2. The CDR3 is 15 residues long. Trimming cost V 1 base and J 0 bases; bases outside gene matches: 1. Germline-derived CDR1 and CDR2 are LNHNV and YYDKDF (reference sequence). The chain's CDR3 is CATSRVAGASYEQYF. CDR3 DNA sequence: TGTGCCACCAGCAGAGTAGCGGGGGCCTCCTACGAGCAGTACTTC.

This clonotype was seen repeatedly, ten times or more. V and J are TRBV20-1 and TRBJ2-3; 7 positions match TRBD2. J lost 1 base, V lost 3 bases, and 4 bases had no gene match. The CDR3 is made up of 14 amino acids. Germline loops: CDR1 DFQATT, CDR2 SNEGSKA (reference sequence). The CDR3 loop reads CSASLAGGTDTQYF. The CDR3 nucleotides read TGCAGTGCTAGCTTGGCGGGAGGCACAGATACGCAGTATTTT.

The rearrangement links TRBV4-1 to TRBJ2-1; 8 positions match TRBD1. The CDR3 is made up of 16 amino acids. The ends lost 1 base at V and 2 bases at J; junction bases unmatched: 4. Germline loops: CDR1 MGHRA, CDR2 YSYEKL. This CDR3 reads CASSQAPTGAYNEQFF. CDR3 bases: TGCGCCAGCAGCCAAGCCCCGACAGGGGCCTACAATGAGCAGTTCTTC.

Worth noting for this clonotype: A read error may be the cause here, since a much bigger clone is one base away. The V call is TRBV28, the J call TRBJ2-5; TRBD2 agrees at 11 bases. CDR1 and CDR2 from the germline V gene are MDHEN and SYDVKM. V gave up 6 bases and J gave up 4 bases; unmatched junction bases: 13. The CDR3 is 17 amino acids. The CDR3 region has the DNA TGTGCCAGCAGGCATACCGGACTAGCGGGTCTCCGAGAGACCCAGTACTTC. Encoded protein: CASRHTGLAGLRETQYF. The variable domain in full, with the rest retrieved from reference TRBV28 and TRBJ2-5, is DVKVTQSSRYLVKRTGEKVFLECVQDMDHENMFWYRQDPGLGLRLIYFSYDVKMKEKGDIPEGYSVSREKKERFSLILESASTNQTSMYLCASRHTGLAGLRETQYFGPGTRLLVL.

This clonotype has more than one count but fewer than ten. The rearrangement links TRBV5-4 to TRBJ2-1, with a possible D match to TRBD1 (5 bases). Trimming pared 0 bases from V and 10 bases from J, leaving 8 bases between. CDR1 is SGHNT, CDR2 YYREEE, per germline (reference sequence). The CDR3 loop spans 12 amino acids. This CDR3 is CASSLGGLEQFF. DNA for the CDR3: TGTGCCAGCAGCTTGGGGGGCTTAGAGCAGTTCTTC.

This clonotype appeared many times. The chain has TRBV5-1 and TRBJ2-4, with no clear D. CDR3 length equals 14 residues. Germline V gene lookup returns CDR1 SGHRS and CDR2 YFSETQ. Trimming shortened V by 0 bases and J by 3 bases, and 7 bases separated the two germline ends. DNA of the CDR3: TGCGCCAGCAGCTTGGAAGGTTACAAAAACATTCAGTACTTC. Translation gives CASSLEGYKNIQYF.

Only a few counts were recorded for this clonotype. V and J are TRBV30 and TRBJ1-1; possibly TRBD1 for D (5 bases). This CDR3 is built from 15 residues. The germline gives CDR1 GTSNPN, CDR2 SVGIG (reference sequence). Trimming took 0 bases from V and 0 from J, leaving 11 bases between them. The CDR3 DNA follows: TGTGCCTGGAGTGTCTGGGGGTCGATGAACACTGAAGCTTTCTTT. It translates to CAWSVWGSMNTEAFF.

The table lists this clonotype with a count of one. A much larger clone differs by one base, so this may be a read error. The chain couples TRBV5-1 to TRBJ2-7; a weak D match, TRBD1 (6 bases). V dropped 0 bases and J dropped 5 bases, with 21 bases sitting between them. Germline V gene data show CDR1 as SGHRS and CDR2 as YFSETQ. This CDR3 is built from 17 residues. The CDR3 DNA reads as TGCGCCAGCAGCTTGGGGGACACGGAGCTTGGGATCCACGAGCAGTACTTC. Translation gives CASSLGDTELGIHEQYF.

The chain uses TRBV18 and TRBJ1-4; no reliable D call. Germline V lookup: CDR1 KGHSH, CDR2 LQKENI. The CDR3 contains 13 residues. V lost 6 bases, J lost 11 bases, and 16 bases lay in between. CDR3 nucleotides: TGTGCCAGCTCCATGGAACGGGCGGATAAACTGTTTTTT. It is translated as CASSMERADKLFF.

The CDR3 DNA follows: TGTGCCAGCAGTCCCACTAGCGGGGGAACAGATACGCAGTATTTT. It translates to CASSPTSGGTDTQYF. The V call is TRBV6-4, the J call TRBJ2-3; 11 nucleotides align to TRBD2. After removal of 5 bases from V and 3 bases from J, the junction contained 4 bases not matched to a gene. There are 15 residues in the CDR3. In germline, CDR1 is MRHNA, CDR2 SNTAGT.

Written as DNA, the CDR3 is TGTGCCAGCAGCTTGGACAGGCAGGTTGACACTGAAGCTTTCTTT. Amino acid sequence: CASSLDRQVDTEAFF. V gene TRBV5-6 combines with J gene TRBJ1-1, with D possibly being TRBD1 (5 bases). This CDR3 contains 15 residues. V was clipped by 0 bases and J by 3 bases, with 12 bases between them. Germline V gene data show CDR1 as SGHDT and CDR2 as YYEEEE. The variable domain in full, with the rest retrieved from reference TRBV5-6 and TRBJ1-1, is DAGVTQSPTHLIKTRGQQVTLRCSPKSGHDTVSWYQQALGQGPQFIFQYYEEEERQRGNFPDRFSGHQFPNYSSELNVNALLLGDSALYLCASSLDRQVDTEAFFGQGTRLTVV.

Ten or more counts support this clonotype. This chain uses TRBV11-2 with TRBJ2-2, with D maybe TRBD2 (5 bases). The CDR3 runs 14 residues. CDR1 SGHAT and CDR2 FQNNGV come from the germline V gene. V lost 5 bases to trimming and J lost 1 base, with 8 bases between them. CDR3 DNA sequence: TGTGCCAGCAGCCGGACTGAGAACACCGGGGAGCTGTTTTTT. Protein: CASSRTENTGELFF. Variable domain in full (rest from reference TRBV11-2 and TRBJ2-2): EAGVAQSPRYKIIEKRQSVAFWCNPISGHATLYWYQQILGQGPKLLIQFQNNGVVDDSQLPKDRFSAERLKGVDSTLKIQPAKLEDSAVYLCASSRTENTGELFFGEGSRLTVL.

The table lists this clonotype with a few counts. This chain uses TRBV6-2 or TRBV6-3 with TRBJ1-4; TRBD1 might be the D (5 bases). Trimming took 7 bases from V and 7 from J, leaving 13 bases between them. The CDR3 contains 13 residues. The V gene's germline CDR1 is MNHEY and CDR2 SVGEGT. The CDR3 coding sequence is TGTGCCAGCACTATCGACAGATTTGAAAAACTGTTTTTT. Its protein is CASTIDRFEKLFF.